The clone carrying this T cell receptor (beta chain) is deemed medium-sized. This specimen belongs to a study of OX40 agonist ivuxolimab in advanced cancers. The CDR3 is 14 amino acids. Between the trimmed V and J ends, which lost 6 bases and 2 bases, there was a span of 12 bases. CDR1 is MDHEN and CDR2 is SYDVKM in the germline V gene. Generated by immunoSEQ multiplex PCR, the TCRdb table keeps only in-frame clones and is missing some. The table includes some 59,000 clones, around 87% detected once. The sequence derives from an adult with an advanced solid tumor such as melanoma, head and neck, liver or kidney cancer. Sequencing used CD4+ or CD8+ T cells sorted from blood, obtained in a trial of the OX40 agonist ivuxolimab. The chain carries TRBV28 and TRBJ2-3, with D perhaps being TRBD1 or TRBD2 (5 bases each). Here the CDR3 reads CASSYPGATDTQYF. CDR3 nucleotide sequence: TGTGCCAGCAGCTACCCCGGGGCCACAGATACGCAGTATTTT.